The 3 T cell receptor beta chains below come from one sample, sequenced in a study of regulatory T cells in long-lasting Graves disease. Stated time point: newly diagnosed GD, antithyroid drugs for less than 3 months. Isolated PBMC RNA provided the starting material for the TCR library. Sequencing libraries for TCR beta were prepared with iRepertoire HTBI primers and Arm-PCR of CDR3 regions. TCRdb independently ran MiXCR on the multiplex PCR reads; one entry per CDR3 protein. The sample holds about 530,000 distinct CDR3 sequences; about 16% are singletons and the top ten take about 25%. This sample was shared with a second study, whose subject was T cells in Graves' hyperthyroidism and ophthalmopathy.

The sample in question was peripheral blood mononuclear cells (PBMCs), obtained at new diagnosis, from a patient treated with antithyroid drugs. The origin of the receptors is a woman aged 40 to 65 with Graves disease.

J is TRBJ1-2 and V is TRBV20-1, with D tentatively TRBD1 (6 bases). This CDR3 comprises 19 residues. Germline loops: CDR1 DFQATT, CDR2 SNEGSKA (reference sequence). V was shortened by 5 bases and J by 7 bases, with 35 bases between the two germline ends. The CDR3 sequence: CSARGGLVEGVAGSSGYTF. DNA of the CDR3: TGCAGTGCTCGGGGGGGATTGGTAGAGGGGGTGGCAGGGAGTTCTGGCTACACCTTC.

The gene calls are TRBV3-1 and TRBJ2-1; TRBD2 agrees at 10 bases. Unmatched junction bases numbered 9, after V lost 4 bases and J lost 9 bases. Germline V gene lookup returns CDR1 LGHDT and CDR2 YNNKEL (reference sequence). The CDR3 has 15 amino acids. CDR3 sequence: CASSPPGLASGEQFF. Written as DNA, the CDR3 is TGTGCCAGCAGCCCACCGGGACTAGCGTCCGGTGAGCAGTTCTTC.

The chain has TRBV12-3 or TRBV12-4 and TRBJ2-2; TRBD1 matches at 7 bases. This CDR3 is 16 amino acids long. Losses at the gene ends were 5 bases for V and 0 bases for J; bases not matched to a gene: 6. For the CDR3, the DNA is TGTGCCAGCAGTCACCCCACAGGGGCGAACACCGGGGAGCTGTTTTTT. As protein: CASSHPTGANTGELFF.